This passage covers 22 T cell receptor beta chains from one sample sequenced in a study of response to subunit inactivated influenza vaccine. MiXCR, applied by TCRdb to the RT-PCR reads, yields one record per CDR3 protein. In the table there are approximately 500,000 distinct CDR3 sequences, 14% of which are singletons. The sequenced sample was PBMCs from blood, obtained 11 to 12 days after vaccination. These receptors all come from a man between 50 and 59 years old who received an inactivated influenza vaccine.

This clonotype was picked up many times. The chain is built from TRBV5-1 and TRBJ2-1; TRBD2 agrees at 7 bases. CDR3 length: 16 amino acids. Germline V gene sequence: CDR1 SGHRS, CDR2 YFSETQ. V shed 4 bases and J 5 bases; nucleotides not matched to a gene: 12. CDR3 nucleotide sequence: TGCGCCAGCAGCCGGGAGGAGACGGGGTGGGACAATGAGCAGTTCTTC. This sequence encodes CASSREETGWDNEQFF.

This clonotype has a count of ten or more. The chain has TRBV7-3 and TRBJ2-7; 10 bases align to TRBD2. The trim removed 2 bases at V and 4 bases at J, leaving 5 bases unmatched. CDR1 is SGHTA and CDR2 is FQGTGA in the germline V gene. This CDR3 contains 15 residues. The CDR3 DNA is TGTGCCAGCAGCTTAGAAGCGGGAGGGCCTTACGAGCAGTACTTC. Translation gives CASSLEAGGPYEQYF.

The gene calls are TRBV12-3 or TRBV12-4 and TRBJ2-5; perhaps TRBD2 as D (5 bases). The CDR3 sequence is 13 residues long. The V end was cut by 3 bases, the J end by 4 bases, with 9 bases between. CDR3 sequence reads: CASSFREGETQYF. For the CDR3, the DNA is TGTGCCAGCAGTTTTCGGGAAGGAGAGACCCAGTACTTC.

The CDR3 DNA sequence: TGTGCCAGCTCACCCCCACAGGGTAGCAATCAGCCCCAGCATTTT. As protein: CASSPPQGSNQPQHF. The chain employs TRBV18 and TRBJ1-5; weak D call: TRBD1 (6 bases). CDR1 is KGHSH and CDR2 is LQKENI in the germline V gene. V lost 3 bases and J lost 0, with 9 bases in between. The CDR3 covers 15 residues.

The chain carries TRBV6-2 or TRBV6-3 and TRBJ2-1; 7 bases are a match to TRBD1. The length of the CDR3 is 17 residues. The J segment lost 0 bases and the V segment lost 0 bases, leaving 5 bases of the junction unmatched. Per germline, CDR1 MNHEY and CDR2 SVGEGT. The CDR3 loop is CASSYSIGDSSYNEQFF. The CDR3 bases are TGTGCCAGCAGTTACTCGATAGGGGACAGCTCCTACAATGAGCAGTTCTTC.

A few counts support this clonotype. The chain couples TRBV7-2 to TRBJ2-3; the D is unclear. Germline V gene data show CDR1 as SGHTA and CDR2 as FQGNSA. The germline V and J ends were trimmed by 3 bases and 3 bases, with 7 bases remaining between them. CDR3 length: 13 residues. Here the CDR3 reads CASSLIRTDTQYF. The CDR3 DNA reads TGTGCCAGCAGCTTGATTAGGACAGATACGCAGTATTTT.

Ten or more counts support this clonotype. The germline gene is not matched at one end of the junction; a read error may be the cause. The rearrangement uses TRBV7-3 and TRBJ2-3; maybe TRBD2 (6 bases). CDR1 is SGHTA, CDR2 FQGTGA, per germline. This CDR3 spans 14 amino acids. The CDR3 DNA reads as TGCGCCAGCAGCCCCGGGACTAGCACAGATACGCAGTATTTT. Protein: CASSPGTSTDTQYF.

This clonotype showed up just a few times. The CDR3: CASSQGLAGGLFSTDTQYF. CDR3 coding DNA: TGTGCCAGCAGCCAAGGACTAGCGGGGGGGCTTTTTAGCACAGATACGCAGTATTTT. The gene calls are TRBV4-2 and TRBJ2-3; 14 bases are a match to TRBD2. The CDR3 length is 19 residues. From germline, CDR1 is LGHNA and CDR2 YNFKEQ. The junction had 6 bases not matched to a gene; V was cut back by 1 base and J by 0 bases.

This clonotype showed up just a few times. In DNA, the CDR3 is TGCGCCAGCAGTTCGGGGCAGGTCACCTACAATGAGCAGTTCTTC. Translation gives CASSSGQVTYNEQFF. V usage is TRBV5-1 and J usage is TRBJ2-1; D might be TRBD1 or TRBD2, each matching 5 bases. Trimming cost V 5 bases and J 2 bases, with 14 bases left between them. CDR1 and CDR2 (germline): SGHRS, YFSETQ. This CDR3 has 15 residues.

This chain links TRBV23-1 with TRBJ1-1; the D is unclear. TRBV23-1 is classed as an ORF, of uncertain function. V was pared by 4 bases and J by 1 base, with 7 bases between. The CDR3 has 13 amino acids. CDR3 DNA sequence: TGCGCCAGCAGTCCCGCAGAGAACACTGAAGCTTTCTTT. Translation: CASSPAENTEAFF.

The sample holds a few counts of this clonotype. V gene TRBV28 combines with J gene TRBJ2-1; D is perhaps TRBD1 (7 bases). CDR1 is MDHEN and CDR2 is SYDVKM in the germline V gene. This CDR3 is 14 amino acids long. The CDR3 reads CASQTGAGSNEQFF. The CDR3 nucleotides read TGTGCGAGCCAAACAGGGGCGGGATCCAATGAGCAGTTCTTC.

This clonotype was seen a few times. This chain uses TRBV11-1 with TRBJ2-2; 7 bases are shared with TRBD1. V lost 5 bases to trimming and J lost 3 bases; unmatched junction nucleotides: 15. The CDR3 is made up of 18 amino acids. Germline assignment: CDR1 SGHAT and CDR2 FQDESV (reference sequence). The CDR3 bases are TGTGCCAGCAGCGCACGAGAGTTAGGGACAGCCTACACCGGGGAGCTGTTTTTT. This sequence encodes CASSARELGTAYTGELFF.

This clonotype turned up a few times. J is TRBJ2-7 and V is TRBV21-1; the table gives TRBD1 as D, unverified against the DNA. TRBV21-1 is a listed pseudogene. This CDR3 region has 14 residues. CDR3: CASSRDRGVHEQYF. CDR3 DNA: TGTGCCAGCAGCAGGGACAGGGGCGTACACGAGCAGTACTTC.

This chain uses TRBV28 with TRBJ2-7; D is possibly TRBD1 (6 bases). Germline values: CDR1 MDHEN, CDR2 SYDVKM. V shed 4 bases and J shed 2 bases, with 15 bases lying between them. This CDR3 contains 15 residues. In DNA, the CDR3 is TGTGCCAGCAGTTCGACAGGACATAGGACCTACGAGCAGTACTTC. This sequence encodes CASSSTGHRTYEQYF. The entire variable domain, with the rest obtained from reference TRBV28 and TRBJ2-7, is as follows: DVKVTQSSRYLVKRTGEKVFLECVQDMDHENMFWYRQDPGLGLRLIYFSYDVKMKEKGDIPEGYSVSREKKERFSLILESASTNQTSMYLCASSSTGHRTYEQYFGPGTRLTVT.

This clonotype was seen a handful of times. This rearrangement joins TRBV12-3 or TRBV12-4 to TRBJ2-7; D not certain. The ends were cut back, 5 bases at V and 5 bases at J, with 10 bases in the middle. This CDR3 is built from 12 residues. This chain's CDR3 is CASSTVNHEQYF. CDR3 nucleotide sequence: TGTGCCAGCAGTACCGTTAACCACGAGCAGTACTTC.

The chain is built from TRBV4-1 and TRBJ2-7; no definite D call. The CDR3 has 14 amino acids. Trimming shortened V by 3 bases and J by 5 bases, and 14 bases separated the two germline ends. Looked up from germline, CDR1 is MGHRA and CDR2 is YSYEKL. The CDR3 protein is CASSHSALPDEQYF. The CDR3 bases are TGCGCCAGCAGCCACTCGGCCCTCCCGGACGAGCAGTACTTC.

This chain links TRBV29-1 with TRBJ2-7; TRBD2 might be the D (5 bases). The CDR3 is 13 amino acids. V was shortened by 0 bases and J by 4 bases, with 10 bases between the two germline ends. Germline CDR1 SQVTM, CDR2 ANQGSEA. The CDR3 reads CSVEEEEDYEQYF. The CDR3 nucleotides are TGCAGCGTTGAAGAGGAGGAGGATTACGAGCAGTACTTC.

This clonotype appeared a few times. The chain recombines TRBV20-1 with TRBJ2-7; 9 bases are a match to TRBD2. CDR1 and CDR2 (germline): DFQATT, SNEGSKA (reference sequence). This CDR3 region has 13 residues. The ends lost 5 bases at V and 2 bases at J; junction bases unmatched: 4. The CDR3 region is CSALASGAYEQYF. CDR3 nucleotide sequence: TGCAGTGCTCTGGCTAGCGGGGCCTACGAGCAGTACTTC.

The genes are TRBV6-5 and TRBJ2-2; D unresolved. CDR3 size: 11 residues. Germline V lookup: CDR1 MNHEY, CDR2 SVGAGI. Trimming took off 10 bases at V and 8 bases at J, with 11 bases between the two ends. The CDR3 DNA reads TGTGCCACCGGTGGAGCGGGGGAGCTGTTTTTT. It translates to CATGGAGELFF.

The chain is built from TRBV21-1 and TRBJ2-5; TRBD1, the table's D call, was not compared with the DNA. TRBV21-1 is annotated as a pseudogene. The CDR3 runs to 16 residues. This CDR3 is CASSKAGQRGDQTQYF. CDR3 DNA: TGTGCCAGCAGCAAAGCTGGACAGAGGGGGGATCAGACCCAGTACTTC.

This clonotype came up a few times. This rearrangement joins TRBV4-3 to TRBJ2-3; D remains ambiguous. The CDR3 extends over 14 amino acids. Trimming pared 0 bases from V and 4 bases from J, leaving 8 bases between. Per germline, CDR1 LGHNA and CDR2 YSLEER. The CDR3 DNA sequence: TGCGCCAGCAGCCAAGAGATAAGGGCAGATACGCAGTATTTT. The encoded protein is CASSQEIRADTQYF.

This sequence joins TRBV14 and TRBJ1-2, with D hard to call. V was pared by 0 bases and J by 7 bases, with 9 bases between. The length of the CDR3 is 13 residues. Germline-derived CDR1 and CDR2 are SGHDN and FVKESK. The CDR3 DNA reads TGTGCCAGCAGCCAAGAAGAGGAAGGTGGCTACACCTTC. It codes for CASSQEEEGGYTF.